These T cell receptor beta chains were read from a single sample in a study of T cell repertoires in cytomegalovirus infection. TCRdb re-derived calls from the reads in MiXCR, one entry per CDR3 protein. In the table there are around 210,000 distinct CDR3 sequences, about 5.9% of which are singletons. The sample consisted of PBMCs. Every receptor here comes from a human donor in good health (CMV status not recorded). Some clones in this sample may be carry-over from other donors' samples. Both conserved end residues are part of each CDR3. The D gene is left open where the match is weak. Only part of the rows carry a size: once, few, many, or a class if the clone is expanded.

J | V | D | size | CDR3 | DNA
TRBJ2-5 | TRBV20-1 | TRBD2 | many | CSAKNGGAEETQYF | TGCAGTGCAAAAAACGGGGGGGCGGAGGAGACCCAGTACTTC
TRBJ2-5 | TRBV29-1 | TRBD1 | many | CSVGQAENLQETQYF | TGCAGCGTGGGACAGGCGGAAAATCTCCAAGAGACCCAGTACTTC
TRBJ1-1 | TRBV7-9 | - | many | CASSLQAQNTEAFF | TGTGCCAGCAGCTTACAGGCGCAGAACACTGAAGCTTTCTTT
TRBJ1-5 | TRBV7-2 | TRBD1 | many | CASSASPGQGVHQPQHF | TGTGCCAGCAGCGCGTCCCCGGGACAGGGCGTTCATCAGCCCCAGCATTTT
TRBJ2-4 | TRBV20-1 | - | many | CSAREGASRDIQYF | TGCAGTGCTAGAGAGGGGGCTAGCCGGGACATTCAGTACTTC
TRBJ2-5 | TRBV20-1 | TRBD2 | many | CSARVVSGGDQETQYF | TGCAGTGCTAGAGTTGTGAGTGGGGGGGATCAAGAGACCCAGTACTTC
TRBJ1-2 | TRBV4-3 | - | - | CASSQGDIGTNYGYTF | TGCGCCAGCAGCCAAGGGGACATTGGTACCAACTATGGCTACACCTTC
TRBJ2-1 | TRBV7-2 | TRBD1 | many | CASSLTGQAYNEQFF | TGTGCCAGCAGCTTAACGGGACAGGCATACAATGAGCAGTTCTTC
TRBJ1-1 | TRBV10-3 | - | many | CAINGGGATEAFF | TGTGCCATCAACGGGGGGGGAGCCACTGAAGCTTTCTTT
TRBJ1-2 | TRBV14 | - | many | CASSRPSDSLPGDGYTF | TGTGCCAGCAGCCGTCCTTCAGACAGCCTCCCTGGGGATGGCTACACCTTC
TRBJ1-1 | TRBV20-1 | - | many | CSATGAGVGTEAFF | TGCAGTGCAACGGGGGCGGGGGTCGGCACTGAAGCTTTCTTT
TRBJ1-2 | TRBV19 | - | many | CASSIAQTGIYGYTF | TGTGCCAGTAGTATAGCCCAGACCGGTATCTATGGCTACACCTTC
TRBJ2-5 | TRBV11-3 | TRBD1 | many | CASSLGGQGSEETQYF | TGTGCCAGCAGCTTAGGGGGACAGGGGAGTGAAGAGACCCAGTACTTC
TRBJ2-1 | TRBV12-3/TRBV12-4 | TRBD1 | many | CASNQDRAHEQFF | TGTGCCAGCAACCAGGACAGGGCCCATGAGCAGTTCTTC
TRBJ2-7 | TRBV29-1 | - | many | CSAIPDSANYEQYF | TGCAGCGCCATCCCGGACAGCGCCAACTACGAGCAGTACTTC
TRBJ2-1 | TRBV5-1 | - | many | CASSLGPDNEQFF | TGCGCCAGCAGCTTGGGCCCGGACAATGAGCAGTTCTTC
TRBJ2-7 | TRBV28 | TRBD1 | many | CASSLNGQGAYEQYF | TGTGCCAGCAGTTTAAACGGACAGGGGGCGTACGAGCAGTACTTC
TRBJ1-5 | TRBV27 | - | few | CASSPRGTVDQPQHF | TGTGCCAGCAGTCCCCGGGGCACTGTAGATCAGCCCCAGCATTTT
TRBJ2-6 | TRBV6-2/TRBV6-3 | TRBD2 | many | CASSYPGLSGANVLTF | TGTGCCAGCAGTTACCCGGGACTATCTGGGGCCAACGTCCTGACTTTC
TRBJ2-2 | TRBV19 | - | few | CASSIVAAGGELFF | TGTGCCAGTAGTATTGTAGCGGCAGGCGGGGAGCTGTTTTTT
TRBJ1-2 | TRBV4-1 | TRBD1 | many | CASSQESARGYGYTF | TGCGCCAGCAGCCAAGAATCTGCCAGGGGGTATGGCTACACCTTC
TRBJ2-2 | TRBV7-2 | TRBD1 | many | CASSNRQGRVTGELFF | TGTGCCAGCAGCAACCGACAGGGGAGAGTTACCGGGGAGCTGTTTTTT
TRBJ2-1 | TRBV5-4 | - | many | CASSNPGAHNEQFF | TGTGCCAGCAGCAACCCGGGAGCGCACAATGAGCAGTTCTTC
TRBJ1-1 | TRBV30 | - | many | CAWKTYRVGDTEAFF | TGTGCCTGGAAAACCTACAGGGTTGGGGACACTGAAGCTTTCTTT
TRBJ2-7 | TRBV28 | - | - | CASSGLSLTLVEQYF | TGTGCCAGCAGTGGACTTAGCCTCACCCTTGTGGAGCAGTACTTC
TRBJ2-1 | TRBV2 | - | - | CASSEGSGEQFF | TGTGCCAGCAGTGAAGGGTCGGGTGAGCAGTTCTTC
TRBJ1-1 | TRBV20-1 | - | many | CSATRRGSGEAFF | TGCAGTGCTACCCGTCGGGGTAGTGGTGAAGCTTTCTTT
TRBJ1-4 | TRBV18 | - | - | CASSPPNDGEKLFF | TGTGCCAGCTCACCACCTAATGACGGTGAAAAACTGTTTTTT
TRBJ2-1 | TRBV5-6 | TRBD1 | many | CASSRTGHNEQFF | TGTGCCAGCAGCAGGACAGGCCACAATGAGCAGTTCTTC